This entry lists 25 T cell receptor beta chains sequenced from one sample in a study of cytomegalovirus exposure and HLA in healthy donors. Only in-frame clones appear in the TCRdb table, and some are missing; sequencing was by immunoSEQ multiplex PCR. Of fewer than 200,000 clones listed, 89% are singletons. The source material was PBMCs. These receptors all stem from a man aged 18 to 35 in good health and CMV-seropositive.

The V and J genes are TRBV28 and TRBJ1-3; TRBD1 agrees at 7 bases. After removal of 5 bases from V and 2 bases from J, the junction contained 3 bases not matched to a gene. Germline V gene sequence: CDR1 MDHEN, CDR2 SYDVKM. The CDR3 covers 14 residues. The CDR3 here is CASSQGGAGNTIYF. The CDR3 nucleotides read TGTGCCAGCAGTCAAGGGGGCGCTGGAAACACCATATATTTT. The variable domain in full, completed from reference TRBV28 and TRBJ1-3, reads DVKVTQSSRYLVKRTGEKVFLECVQDMDHENMFWYRQDPGLGLRLIYFSYDVKMKEKGDIPEGYSVSREKKERFSLILESASTNQTSMYLCASSQGGAGNTIYFGEGSWLTVV.

This chain joins TRBV7-2 and TRBJ1-4; tentatively, D is TRBD1 (6 bases). Germline V CDR1 and CDR2: SGHTA, FQGNSA. V was pared by 2 bases and J by 5 bases, with 21 bases between. This CDR3 is built from 18 residues. The CDR3 region has the DNA TGTGCCAGCAGCTTATCGCACAGGGTGTATCTCAAGAATGAAAAACTGTTTTTT. Translated: CASSLSHRVYLKNEKLFF.

The rearrangement uses TRBV27 and TRBJ2-1, with D possibly matching TRBD1 (6 bases). In germline, CDR1 is MNHEY, CDR2 SMNVEV (reference sequence). The CDR3 sequence is 15 residues long. The V gene lost 6 bases and the J gene lost 6 bases, with 18 bases spanning the gap. CDR3 loop: CASRIPGHGGNEQFF. The CDR3 DNA is TGTGCCAGCAGAATCCCGGGACATGGCGGCAATGAGCAGTTCTTC.

The V gene is TRBV5-1, the J gene TRBJ2-2, with D unresolved. Germline values: CDR1 SGHRS, CDR2 YFSETQ. The CDR3 runs to 16 residues. The ends were cut back, 0 bases at V and 0 bases at J, with 9 bases in the middle. This CDR3 is CASSLAMQSNTGELFF. In DNA form, the CDR3 reads TGCGCCAGCAGCTTGGCCATGCAGTCGAACACCGGGGAGCTGTTTTTT.

This chain uses TRBV4-2 with TRBJ1-4; TRBD1 matches 7 bases. From germline, CDR1 is LGHNA and CDR2 YNFKEQ. V was clipped by 0 bases and J by 7 bases; unmatched bases: 11. The CDR3 spans 17 residues. The CDR3 sequence is CASSQDPADRAGEKLFF. In DNA, the CDR3 is TGTGCCAGCAGCCAAGATCCCGCTGACAGGGCAGGTGAAAAACTGTTTTTT.

The CDR3 region has the DNA TGTGCCAGCAGCGTAGTAGGGGGACAGGGCAACTATGGCTACACCTTC. This gives the protein CASSVVGGQGNYGYTF. This sequence joins TRBV9 and TRBJ1-2, with 9 bases aligning to TRBD1. The trim removed 0 bases at V and 2 bases at J, leaving 5 bases unmatched. Germline V CDR1 and CDR2: SGDLS, YYNGEE. This CDR3 has 16 amino acids.

This clone was found once. One junction end does not reproduce the germline sequence, and a read error may be involved. This chain uses TRBV7-7 with TRBJ2-3; 8 bases line up with TRBD2. From germline, CDR1 is SSHAT and CDR2 FNYEAQ (reference sequence). This CDR3 region has 14 residues. The CDR3 DNA follows: TGTGCTAGCAGCTTAGAGCTAGCGGGAGATACGCAGTATTTT. Translation gives CASSLELAGDTQYF.

This clone has just a few counts. The genes are TRBV5-1 and TRBJ2-6; D is possibly TRBD1 (5 bases). CDR1 SGHRS and CDR2 YFSETQ come from the germline V gene. V lost 2 bases, J lost 2 bases, and 8 bases lay in between. The CDR3 is 15 amino acids. CDR3 sequence reads: CASSFSTAGANVLTF. In DNA form, the CDR3 reads TGCGCCAGCAGCTTCTCGACAGCTGGGGCCAACGTCCTGACTTTC.

The rearrangement uses TRBV2 and TRBJ2-7; tentative D call: TRBD2 (6 bases). V lost 4 bases and J lost 0, with 22 bases in between. CDR1 and CDR2 (germline): SNHLY, FYNNEI. The CDR3 is 18 residues long. CDR3: CASSVTFLASASSYEQYF. CDR3 nucleotides: TGTGCCAGCAGTGTAACGTTTTTAGCTAGCGCGAGCTCCTACGAGCAGTACTTC.

The chain combines TRBV25-1 with TRBJ1-2; D might be TRBD1 (5 bases). V was pared by 1 base and J by 2 bases, with 8 bases between. The germline CDR1 and CDR2 sequences are MGHDK and SYGVNS. The CDR3 has 14 residues. The CDR3 sequence is CASSESEGNYGYTF. The CDR3 coding sequence is TGTGCCAGCAGTGAATCGGAGGGGAACTATGGCTACACCTTC.

The chain has TRBV2 and TRBJ1-2; D is uncertain. The CDR3 is made up of 15 amino acids. With 0 bases removed from V and 4 bases from J, the gap between germline ends came to 12 bases. Germline assignment: CDR1 SNHLY and CDR2 FYNNEI. The CDR3 is CASSEALRVVYGYTF. CDR3 DNA: TGTGCCAGCAGTGAAGCCCTTCGGGTAGTCTATGGCTACACCTTC.

CDR3: CASSGLATSYEQYF. Here the CDR3 DNA reads TGTGCCAGTAGTGGACTAGCGACCTCCTACGAGCAGTACTTC. V gene TRBV19 combines with J gene TRBJ2-7, with 9 bases that match TRBD2. The CDR3 runs to 14 residues. The germline CDR1 and CDR2 sequences are LNHDA and SQIVND (reference sequence). With V trimmed by 5 bases and J by 0 bases, 2 bases remained unmatched.

V is TRBV19 and J is TRBJ2-2; the match to TRBD2 covers 8 bases. CDR3 length equals 14 residues. The ends lost 7 bases at V and 5 bases at J; junction bases unmatched: 6. Germline V gene data show CDR1 as LNHDA and CDR2 as SQIVND (reference sequence). The chain's CDR3 is CASTDKRETGELFF. CDR3 nucleotides: TGTGCCAGTACCGATAAGCGGGAGACCGGGGAGCTGTTTTTT.

This clone appeared once. The V gene is TRBV11-3, the J gene TRBJ2-7; TRBD2 is a possible D gene (6 bases). The CDR3 totals 13 residues. V was trimmed by 5 bases and J by 7 bases, leaving 15 bases between them. The germline V gene has CDR1 SGHNT and CDR2 YENEEA. CDR3 sequence: CASSRTRGGEQYF. The CDR3 nucleotides are TGTGCCAGCAGCCGGACTCGGGGAGGTGAGCAGTACTTC.

This chain connects TRBV5-1 to TRBJ2-5; 9 positions agree with TRBD2. This CDR3 has 15 residues. Germline V CDR1 and CDR2: SGHRS, YFSETQ. V dropped 0 bases and J dropped 2; count of bases not matched to a gene: 2. The CDR3 is CASSLDSGRQETQYF. In nucleotides, the CDR3 is TGCGCCAGCAGCTTGGACAGCGGGAGGCAAGAGACCCAGTACTTC. The whole variable domain, remainder taken from reference TRBV5-1 and TRBJ2-5, is KAGVTQTPRYLIKTRGQQVTLSCSPISGHRSVSWYQQTPGQGLQFLFEYFSETQRNKGNFPGRFSGRQFSNSRSEMNVSTLELGDSALYLCASSLDSGRQETQYFGPGTRLLVL.

J is TRBJ1-4 and V is TRBV19, with no clear D. Germline V gene lookup returns CDR1 LNHDA and CDR2 SQIVND (reference sequence). This CDR3 has 16 residues. The V gene lost 7 bases and the J gene lost 0 bases, with 15 bases spanning the gap. CDR3 sequence (DNA): TGTGCCAGTACTTTCGGTCCTGTTACAACTAATGAAAAACTGTTTTTT. Encoded protein: CASTFGPVTTNEKLFF.

The chain links TRBV18 to TRBJ2-1; TRBD2 might be the D (6 bases). The CDR3 runs to 14 residues. CDR1 KGHSH and CDR2 LQKENI come from the germline V gene. Trimming cost V 3 bases and J 8 bases, with 14 bases left between them. This CDR3 reads CASSPQRVGDEQFF. In DNA form, the CDR3 reads TGTGCCAGCTCACCGCAGCGGGTCGGCGATGAGCAGTTCTTC. Drawing the rest from reference TRBV18 and TRBJ2-1, the complete variable domain is NAGVMQNPRHLVRRRGQEARLRCSPMKGHSHVYWYRQLPEEGLKFMVYLQKENIIDESGMPKERFSAEFPKEGPSILRIQQVVRGDSAAYFCASSPQRVGDEQFFGPGTRLTVL.

A note on this clone: This specimen includes other DNA sequences encoding the same CDR3. The chain is built from TRBV5-1 and TRBJ1-5, with D possibly being TRBD1 (6 bases). The germline CDR1 and CDR2 sequences are SGHRS and YFSETQ. The V and J ends lost 4 bases and 3 bases respectively, with 8 bases between them. The CDR3 extends over 13 amino acids. The CDR3 bases are TGCGCCAGCAGCCGGGACATCAATCAGCCCCAGCATTTT. It codes for CASSRDINQPQHF.

The chain has TRBV27 and TRBJ2-1; TRBD2 aligns across 11 bases. V lost 2 bases to trimming and J lost 6 bases; unmatched junction nucleotides: 6. CDR3 length: 16 amino acids. In germline, CDR1 is MNHEY, CDR2 SMNVEV (reference sequence). CDR3 in DNA: TGTGCCAGCAGTTTACTAGCGGGAGGTAGGGGCAATGAGCAGTTCTTC. Protein sequence: CASSLLAGGRGNEQFF.

Concerning this clone itself: Germline and junction disagree at one end, which may indicate a read error. The V call is TRBV7-7, the J call TRBJ2-5, with TRBD1 identical over 8 bases. This CDR3 comprises 15 residues. Germline CDR1 is SSHAT and CDR2 is FNYEAQ (reference sequence). CDR3: CASSRGRQGQETQYF. In nucleotides, the CDR3 is TGTGCTAGCAGCCGAGGGCGACAGGGGCAAGAGACCCAGTACTTC.

This chain joins TRBV18 and TRBJ2-7, with 9 bases fitting TRBD1. The germline V gene encodes CDR1 KGHSH and CDR2 LQKENI. Trimming removed 6 bases from V and 7 bases from J; junction bases left unmatched: 10. This CDR3 is 14 amino acids long. CDR3 coding DNA: TGTGCCAGCTCGCCGTCCTGGGACAGGGTAGAGCAGTACTTC. This encodes CASSPSWDRVEQYF.

The genes are TRBV30 and TRBJ1-6, with D hard to call. Per germline, CDR1 GTSNPN and CDR2 SVGIG (reference sequence). Trimming stripped 3 bases from V and 10 bases from J, with 7 bases between. This CDR3 contains 11 residues. In DNA form, the CDR3 reads TGTGCCTGGAGCAGATTCTCACCCCTCCACTTT. It encodes CAWSRFSPLHF.

The chain recombines TRBV30 with TRBJ2-5; 8 nucleotides agree with TRBD2. Looked up from germline, CDR1 is GTSNPN and CDR2 is SVGIG (reference sequence). Trimming at V came to 5 bases and at J to 9 bases, leaving 11 bases not matched to a gene. CDR3 length: 13 amino acids. DNA for the CDR3: TGTGCCTGGGCGGGTCGAGCGGGAGTGTCCCAGTACTTC. Protein: CAWAGRAGVSQYF.

This clone was seen more than once but under ten times. The chain carries TRBV28 and TRBJ1-1; tentatively, D is TRBD1 (5 bases). Germline V CDR1 and CDR2: MDHEN, SYDVKM. Trimming cost V 5 bases and J 7 bases, with 11 bases left between them. CDR3 length: 12 residues. As DNA, the CDR3 is TGTGCCAGCAGTCCAGGGCTGAGTGAAGCTTTCTTT. Encoded protein: CASSPGLSEAFF.

The genes are TRBV5-6 and TRBJ2-2; no clear D gene. V was shortened by 0 bases and J by 1 base, with 7 bases between the two germline ends. The germline V gene encodes CDR1 SGHDT and CDR2 YYEEEE. The CDR3 runs 15 residues. DNA of the CDR3: TGTGCCAGCAGCTTGGTGACTTTGAACACCGGGGAGCTGTTTTTT. Translating it yields CASSLVTLNTGELFF.